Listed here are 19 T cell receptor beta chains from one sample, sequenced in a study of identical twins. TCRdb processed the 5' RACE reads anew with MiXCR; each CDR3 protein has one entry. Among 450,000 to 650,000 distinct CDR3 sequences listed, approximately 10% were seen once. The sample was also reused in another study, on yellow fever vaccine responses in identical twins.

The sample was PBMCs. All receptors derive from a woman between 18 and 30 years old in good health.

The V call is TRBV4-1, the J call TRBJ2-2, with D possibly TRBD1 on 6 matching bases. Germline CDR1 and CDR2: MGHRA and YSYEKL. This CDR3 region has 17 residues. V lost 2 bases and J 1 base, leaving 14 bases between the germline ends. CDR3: CASSQLTTGMNTGELFF. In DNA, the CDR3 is TGCGCCAGCAGCCAACTAACAACAGGGATGAACACCGGGGAGCTGTTTTTT.

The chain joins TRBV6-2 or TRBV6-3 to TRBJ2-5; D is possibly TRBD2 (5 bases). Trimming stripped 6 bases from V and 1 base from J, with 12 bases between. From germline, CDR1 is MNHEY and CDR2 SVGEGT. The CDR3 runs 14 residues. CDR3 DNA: TGTGCCAGCAGGCCCCGGAGCGGCCAAGAGACCCAGTACTTC. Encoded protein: CASRPRSGQETQYF.

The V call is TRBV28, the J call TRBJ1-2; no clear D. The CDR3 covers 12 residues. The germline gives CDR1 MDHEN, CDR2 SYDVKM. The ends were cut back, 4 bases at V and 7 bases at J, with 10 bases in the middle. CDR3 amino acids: CASSSQHTGYTF. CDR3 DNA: TGTGCCAGCAGTTCCCAACATACTGGCTACACCTTC.

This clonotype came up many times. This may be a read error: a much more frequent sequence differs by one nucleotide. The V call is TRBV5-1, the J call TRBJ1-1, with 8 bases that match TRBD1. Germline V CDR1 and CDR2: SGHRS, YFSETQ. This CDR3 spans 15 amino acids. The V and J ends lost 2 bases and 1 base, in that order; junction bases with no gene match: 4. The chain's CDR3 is CASSFTGTGNTEAFF. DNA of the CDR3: TGCGCCAGCAGCTTCACCGGGACAGGGAACACTGAAGCTTTCTTT.

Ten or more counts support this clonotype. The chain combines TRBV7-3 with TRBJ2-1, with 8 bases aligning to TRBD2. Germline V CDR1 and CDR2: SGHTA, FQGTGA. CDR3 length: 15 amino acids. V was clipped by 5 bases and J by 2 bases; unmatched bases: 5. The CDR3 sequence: CASSKRGQPYNEQFF. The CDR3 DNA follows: TGTGCCAGCAGCAAGCGGGGGCAACCCTACAATGAGCAGTTCTTC.

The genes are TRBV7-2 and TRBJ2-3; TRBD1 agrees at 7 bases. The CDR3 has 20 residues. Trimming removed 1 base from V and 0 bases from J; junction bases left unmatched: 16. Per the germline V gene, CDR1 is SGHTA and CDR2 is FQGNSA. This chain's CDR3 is CASSLGPRDREINSTDTQYF. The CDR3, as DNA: TGTGCCAGCAGCTTAGGGCCCCGGGACAGAGAAATTAATAGCACAGATACGCAGTATTTT.

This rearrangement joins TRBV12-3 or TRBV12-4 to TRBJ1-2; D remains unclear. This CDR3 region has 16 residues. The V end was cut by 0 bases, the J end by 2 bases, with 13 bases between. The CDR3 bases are TGTGCCAGCAGTTTAGCCAACGAGGGTCCCAACTATGGCTACACCTTC. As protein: CASSLANEGPNYGYTF.

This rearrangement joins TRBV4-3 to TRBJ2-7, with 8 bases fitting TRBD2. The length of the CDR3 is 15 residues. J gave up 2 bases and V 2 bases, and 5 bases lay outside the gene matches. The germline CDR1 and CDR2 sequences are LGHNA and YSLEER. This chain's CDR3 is CASSQKAGGPYEQYF. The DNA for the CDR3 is TGCGCCAGCAGCCAAAAGGCGGGAGGCCCCTACGAGCAGTACTTC.

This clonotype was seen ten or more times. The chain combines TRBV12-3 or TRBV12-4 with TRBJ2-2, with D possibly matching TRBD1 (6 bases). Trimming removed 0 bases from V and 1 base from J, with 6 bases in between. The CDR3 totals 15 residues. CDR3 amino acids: CASSLAGQNTGELFF. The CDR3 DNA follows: TGTGCCAGCAGTTTAGCGGGACAGAACACCGGGGAGCTGTTTTTT.

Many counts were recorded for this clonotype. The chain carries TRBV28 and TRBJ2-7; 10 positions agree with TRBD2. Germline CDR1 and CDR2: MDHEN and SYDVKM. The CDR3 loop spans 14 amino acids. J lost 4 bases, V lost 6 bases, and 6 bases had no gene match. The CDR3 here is CASSSSGRGYEQYF. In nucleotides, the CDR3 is TGTGCCAGCAGCTCTAGCGGGAGAGGATACGAGCAGTACTTC. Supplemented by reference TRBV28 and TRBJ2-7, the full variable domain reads DVKVTQSSRYLVKRTGEKVFLECVQDMDHENMFWYRQDPGLGLRLIYFSYDVKMKEKGDIPEGYSVSREKKERFSLILESASTNQTSMYLCASSSSGRGYEQYFGPGTRLTVT.

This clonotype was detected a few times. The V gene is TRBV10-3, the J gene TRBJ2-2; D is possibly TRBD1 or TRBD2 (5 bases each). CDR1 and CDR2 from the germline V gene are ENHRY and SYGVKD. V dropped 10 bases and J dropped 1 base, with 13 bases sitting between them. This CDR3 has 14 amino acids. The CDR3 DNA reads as TGTGCCACCACGGGACCTATGAACACCGGGGAGCTGTTTTTT. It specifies CATTGPMNTGELFF.

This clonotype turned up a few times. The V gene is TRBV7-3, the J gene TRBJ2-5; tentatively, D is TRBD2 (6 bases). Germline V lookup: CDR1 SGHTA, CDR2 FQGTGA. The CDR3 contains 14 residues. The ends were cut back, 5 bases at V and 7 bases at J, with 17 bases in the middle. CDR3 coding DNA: TGTGCCAGCAGCCCGGAGGGCCCCGGGTGGACCCAGTACTTC. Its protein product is CASSPEGPGWTQYF.

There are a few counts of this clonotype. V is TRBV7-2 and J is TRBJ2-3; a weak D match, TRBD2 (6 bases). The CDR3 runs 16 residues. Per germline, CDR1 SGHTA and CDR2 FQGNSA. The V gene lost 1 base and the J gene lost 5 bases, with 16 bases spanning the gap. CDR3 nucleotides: TGTGCCAGCAGCTTAGGTCCCGGGAGAGGGCAAGATACGCAGTATTTT. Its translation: CASSLGPGRGQDTQYF. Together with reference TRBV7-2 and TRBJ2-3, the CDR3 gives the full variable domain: GAGVSQSPSNKVTEKGKDVELRCDPISGHTALYWYRQSLGQGLEFLIYFQGNSAPDKSGLPSDRFSAERTGGSVSTLTIQRTQQEDSAVYLCASSLGPGRGQDTQYFGPGTRLTVL.

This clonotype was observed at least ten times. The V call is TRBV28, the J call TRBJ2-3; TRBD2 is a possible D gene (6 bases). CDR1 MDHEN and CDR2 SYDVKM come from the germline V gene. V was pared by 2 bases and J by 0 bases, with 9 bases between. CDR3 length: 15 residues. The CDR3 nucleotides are TGTGCCAGCAGTTTACCGGGGACTAGCACAGATACGCAGTATTTT. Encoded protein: CASSLPGTSTDTQYF. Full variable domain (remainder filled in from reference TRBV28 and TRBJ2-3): DVKVTQSSRYLVKRTGEKVFLECVQDMDHENMFWYRQDPGLGLRLIYFSYDVKMKEKGDIPEGYSVSREKKERFSLILESASTNQTSMYLCASSLPGTSTDTQYFGPGTRLTVL.

CDR3 sequence: CASITQGQPQHF. CDR3 DNA sequence: TGTGCCAGCATCACACAGGGTCAGCCCCAGCATTTT. J is TRBJ1-5 and V is TRBV28; TRBD1 is a possible D gene (6 bases). Germline V gene lookup returns CDR1 MDHEN and CDR2 SYDVKM. The CDR3 loop spans 12 amino acids. With 7 bases removed from V and 6 bases from J, the gap between germline ends came to 10 bases.

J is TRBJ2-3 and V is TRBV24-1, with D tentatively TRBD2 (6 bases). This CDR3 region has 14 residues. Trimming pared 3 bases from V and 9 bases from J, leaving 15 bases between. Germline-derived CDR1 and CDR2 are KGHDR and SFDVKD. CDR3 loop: CATSDPRRGNTQYF. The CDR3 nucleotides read TGTGCCACCAGTGATCCTCGGCGGGGAAACACGCAGTATTTT.

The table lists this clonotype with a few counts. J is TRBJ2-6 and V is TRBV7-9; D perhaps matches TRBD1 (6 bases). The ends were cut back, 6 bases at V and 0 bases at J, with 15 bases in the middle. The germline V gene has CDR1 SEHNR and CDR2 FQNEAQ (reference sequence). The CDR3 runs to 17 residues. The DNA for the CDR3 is TGTGCCAGCAGACCGTCGACAGGTCGCTCTGGGGCCAACGTCCTGACTTTC. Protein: CASRPSTGRSGANVLTF.

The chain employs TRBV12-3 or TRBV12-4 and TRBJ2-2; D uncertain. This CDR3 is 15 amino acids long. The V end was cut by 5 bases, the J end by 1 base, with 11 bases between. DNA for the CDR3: TGTGCCAGCAGTGAGGACGGCAGGAACACCGGGGAGCTGTTTTTT. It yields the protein CASSEDGRNTGELFF.

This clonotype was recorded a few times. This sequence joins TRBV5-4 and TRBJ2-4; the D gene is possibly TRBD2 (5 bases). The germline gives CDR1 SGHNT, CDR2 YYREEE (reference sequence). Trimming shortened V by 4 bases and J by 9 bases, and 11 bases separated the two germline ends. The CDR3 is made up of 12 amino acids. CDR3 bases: TGTGCCAGCAGCCCGGCAAGCGGCATTCAGTACTTC. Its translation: CASSPASGIQYF.